This T cell receptor beta chain was captured by sequencing in a study of brain T cells in children with intractable seizures. The study, taken as a whole, reports: Pre- and post-surgery blood differed in depth, so pre-surgery absences may be undersampling.

The method was immunoSEQ multiplex PCR; TCRdb's version includes in-frame clones alone and lacks a portion of them. Among tens of thousands of clones listed, under 95% were seen once. Only cases whose brain tissue showed the highest T cell transcript signatures were sequenced. Trimming pared 5 bases from V and 6 bases from J, leaving 10 bases between. This CDR3 contains 12 residues. The germline V gene encodes CDR1 SGHNT and CDR2 YENEEA. Turning to this clone: Antigen unknown.

This sequence was found in a girl aged 2 to 10 with Rasmussen encephalitis and intractable seizures. This rearrangement joins TRBV11-3 to TRBJ1-1; D is undetermined. The sequences come from peripheral blood, collected at surgery. Written as DNA, the CDR3 is TGTGCCAGCAGCGTAGGAAACCCTGAAGCTTTCTTT. Translated, it gives CASSVGNPEAFF.